This TCR beta chain was recovered during a study of shared clonotypes between healthy human individuals. Assay: immunoSEQ multiplex PCR; the TCRdb copy retains only in-frame clones and omits some. The data show 1.6 million or so clones, just under 99% seen once. CDR1 is SEHNR, CDR2 FQNEAQ, per germline (reference sequence). The CDR3 spans 14 residues. Trimming removed 5 bases from V and 3 bases from J; junction bases left unmatched: 7. Sequenced material: naive CD4+ T cells sorted from blood. Subset denoted: CD45RA+ positively selected. The sequence derives from a man between 25 and 39 years old in good health. The chain combines TRBV7-9 with TRBJ2-7, with 7 bases aligning to TRBD1. Here the CDR3 DNA reads TGTGCCAGCAGCACCCCAGGGGGAGTCTACGAGCAGTACTTC. This encodes CASSTPGGVYEQYF.